A single sample is the source of the 10 T cell receptor beta chains below, sequenced in a study of cytomegalovirus exposure and HLA in healthy donors. Primers for the PCR totalled 60 Vbeta and 13 Jbeta. Profiled with immunoSEQ multiplex PCR; TCRdb holds only in-frame clones, not every one. The sample contains under 150,000 clones, 60% to 85% of which appear only once. The sample was PBMCs. The source of these receptors is a woman in her forties in good health and CMV-seronegative.

With respect to this clone: This sample includes further DNA sequences coding for the same CDR3. The rearrangement uses TRBV11-2 and TRBJ2-1, with 13 bases aligning to TRBD2. Germline CDR1 and CDR2: SGHAT and FQNNGV. The ends lost 1 base at V and 6 bases at J; junction bases unmatched: 12. This CDR3 contains 19 residues. The CDR3 loop is CASSLGRLGLAGASNEQFF. CDR3 nucleotide sequence: TGTGCCAGCAGCTTAGGTCGTTTAGGACTAGCGGGAGCCTCCAATGAGCAGTTCTTC.

This chain links TRBV5-4 with TRBJ2-5, with 7 bases fitting TRBD2. J gave up 1 base and V 5 bases, and 8 bases lay outside the gene matches. CDR1 is SGHNT, CDR2 YYREEE, per germline (reference sequence). The CDR3 contains 15 residues. Here the CDR3 reads CASSPWAGAQETQYF. In DNA, the CDR3 is TGTGCCAGCAGTCCGTGGGCGGGAGCCCAAGAGACCCAGTACTTC.

This sequence joins TRBV9 and TRBJ1-1; D is perhaps TRBD1 (5 bases). V was shortened by 3 bases and J by 6 bases, with 15 bases between the two germline ends. Germline-derived CDR1 and CDR2 are SGDLS and YYNGEE. This CDR3 is 14 amino acids long. CDR3 bases: TGTGCCAGCAGCGAGCCCATCGGGGGAGCTGAAGCTTTCTTT. This encodes CASSEPIGGAEAFF.

J is TRBJ1-2 and V is TRBV5-1, with a weak D call TRBD1 (6 bases). Trimming took 0 bases from V and 7 from J, leaving 16 bases between them. The CDR3 covers 15 residues. CDR1 and CDR2 (germline): SGHRS, YFSETQ. The CDR3 spells CASSLGAVGGSGYTF. The CDR3 nucleotides read TGCGCCAGCAGCTTGGGGGCAGTTGGGGGCTCTGGCTACACCTTC.

This chain connects TRBV15 to TRBJ1-1; D may be TRBD1 (6 bases). The CDR3 extends over 14 amino acids. V shed 2 bases and J shed 2 bases, with 9 bases lying between them. Germline V CDR1 and CDR2: LNHNV, YYDKDF (reference sequence). The CDR3 loop is CATSRMDRNTEAFF. CDR3 bases: TGTGCCACCAGCAGAATGGACAGAAACACTGAAGCTTTCTTT.

This chain links TRBV5-8 with TRBJ1-2; maybe TRBD1 (5 bases). The CDR3 loop spans 17 amino acids. Per the germline V gene, CDR1 is SGHTS and CDR2 is YDEGEE. Trimming stripped 4 bases from V and 2 bases from J, with 21 bases between. The CDR3 region is CASSARTGTITNYGYTF. CDR3 coding DNA: TGTGCCAGCAGCGCCCGAACGGGGACTATAACAAACTATGGCTACACCTTC.

Points on this clone: A junction boundary mismatches the germline segment, possibly from a read error. This rearrangement joins TRBV5-6 to TRBJ2-4, with 8 positions matching TRBD1. The germline V gene encodes CDR1 SGHDT and CDR2 YYEEEE. The CDR3 covers 19 residues. CDR3 in DNA: TGTGCCAGCAGCTTGGAGGGGTCGGACAGGGAGCTAGCCAAAAACAGTCAGTACTTC. Its protein is CASSLEGSDRELAKNSQYF.

The V and J genes are TRBV20-1 and TRBJ2-5; possible D gene TRBD1, 7 bases. This CDR3 is built from 11 residues. Germline CDR1 reads DFQATT; CDR2 reads SNEGSKA (reference sequence). The CDR3 spells CGGTEQETQYF. DNA for the CDR3: TGCGGAGGGACAGAACAAGAGACCCAGTACTTC.

V is TRBV7-8 and J is TRBJ2-7; D may be TRBD1 (6 bases). Trimming pared 2 bases from V and 0 bases from J, leaving 8 bases between. The CDR3 has 14 residues. Germline V gene sequence: CDR1 SGHVS, CDR2 FQNEAQ. The CDR3 reads CASSLLTGSYEQYF. The DNA for the CDR3 is TGTGCCAGCAGCTTATTGACAGGCTCCTACGAGCAGTACTTC.

This chain links TRBV6-1 with TRBJ2-7, with a possible D match to TRBD2 (5 bases). This CDR3 comprises 15 residues. Trimming pared 5 bases from V and 1 base from J, leaving 15 bases between. CDR1 is MNHNS and CDR2 is SASEGT in the germline V gene. The CDR3, as DNA: TGTGCCAGCAGTACACTAGTGGGGTCATCCTACGAGCAGTACTTC. Its translation: CASSTLVGSSYEQYF.